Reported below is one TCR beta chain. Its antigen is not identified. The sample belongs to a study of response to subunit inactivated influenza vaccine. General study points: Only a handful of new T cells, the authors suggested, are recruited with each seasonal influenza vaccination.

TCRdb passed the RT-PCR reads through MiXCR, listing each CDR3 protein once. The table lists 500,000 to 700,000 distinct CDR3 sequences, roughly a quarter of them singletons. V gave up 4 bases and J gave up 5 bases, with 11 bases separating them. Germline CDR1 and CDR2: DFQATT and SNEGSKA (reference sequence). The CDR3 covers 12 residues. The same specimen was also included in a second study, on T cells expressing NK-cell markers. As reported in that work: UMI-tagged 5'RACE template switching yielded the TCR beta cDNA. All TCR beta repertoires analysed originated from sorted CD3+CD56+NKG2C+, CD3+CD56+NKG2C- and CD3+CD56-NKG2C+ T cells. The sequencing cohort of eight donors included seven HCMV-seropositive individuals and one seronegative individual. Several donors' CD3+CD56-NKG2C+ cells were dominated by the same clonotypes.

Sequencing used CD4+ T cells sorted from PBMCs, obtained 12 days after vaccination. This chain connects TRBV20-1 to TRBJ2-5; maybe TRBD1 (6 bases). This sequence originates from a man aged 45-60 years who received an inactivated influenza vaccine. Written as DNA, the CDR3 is TGCAGTGCTACAGGGGCAGGGGAGACCCAGTACTTC. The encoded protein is CSATGAGETQYF.